These 2 T cell receptor beta chains share one sample of origin, sequenced in a study of T cell clones after liver transplantation. Clones were sequenced by immunoSEQ multiplex PCR, and TCRdb holds only the in-frame ones, with some missing. The repertoire holds 6,000 or so clones, with 70% to 80% as singletons. The sequencing used CD8+ T cells from blood, collected around 45 months after liver transplant. All receptors come from a human patient who received a liver transplant. Some T cells may be transferred from the graft donor.

The CDR3 here is CASSVSAGGGNEQFF. For the CDR3, the DNA is TGTGCCAGCAGCGTTTCAGCGGGAGGGGGCAATGAGCAGTTCTTC. The rearrangement joins TRBV9 to TRBJ2-1, with TRBD2 matching over 10 bases. The CDR3 sequence is 15 residues long. V lost 2 bases, J lost 6 bases, and 5 bases stayed unmatched. Germline V gene sequence: CDR1 SGDLS, CDR2 YYNGEE. Complete variable domain (other parts from reference TRBV9 and TRBJ2-1): DSGVTQTPKHLITATGQRVTLRCSPRSGDLSVYWYQQSLDQGLQFLIQYYNGEERAKGNILERFSAQQFPDLHSELNLSSLELGDSALYFCASSVSAGGGNEQFFGPGTRLTVL.

This sequence joins TRBV19 and TRBJ1-1; TRBD1 might be the D (6 bases). Germline CDR1 LNHDA, CDR2 SQIVND (reference sequence). The V gene lost 7 bases and the J gene lost 4 bases, with 13 bases spanning the gap. The CDR3 is made up of 13 amino acids. CDR3 sequence (DNA): TGTGCCAGTACTCCGGGGGGCGCCACTGAAGCTTTCTTT. Its translation is CASTPGGATEAFF.